The 16 T cell receptor beta chains below were found in one sample sequenced in a study of blood T cell repertoires in COVID-19. Sequencing used immunoSEQ multiplex PCR; TCRdb keeps in-frame clones, though not all of them. The sample contains hundreds of thousands of clones, 70% to 90% of which appear only once. Sequencing was done on a sample of PBMCs or T cells enriched from blood (not recorded which). These receptors came from a young woman with acute COVID-19.

V gene TRBV28 combines with J gene TRBJ2-7; a possible D gene is TRBD1 (6 bases). CDR3 size: 14 residues. Trimming cost V 6 bases and J 0 bases, with 12 bases left between them. The germline V gene has CDR1 MDHEN and CDR2 SYDVKM. The DNA of the CDR3 is TGTGCCAGCAGCCGCAGGGGTGTCTCCTACGAGCAGTACTTC. Protein sequence: CASSRRGVSYEQYF. Combining the CDR3 with reference TRBV28 and TRBJ2-7 gives the whole variable domain DVKVTQSSRYLVKRTGEKVFLECVQDMDHENMFWYRQDPGLGLRLIYFSYDVKMKEKGDIPEGYSVSREKKERFSLILESASTNQTSMYLCASSRRGVSYEQYFGPGTRLTVT.

This chain joins TRBV10-1 and TRBJ2-5; 7 bases agree with TRBD1. Looked up from germline, CDR1 is WNHNN and CDR2 is SYGVQD (reference sequence). Germline trimming cut 0 bases from V and 2 bases from J; bases unmatched to any gene: 3. This CDR3 region has 15 residues. The CDR3 loop reads CASSESSRGQETQYF. The CDR3 DNA reads as TGCGCCAGCAGTGAGTCATCCAGGGGGCAAGAGACCCAGTACTTC.

This clone was seen once. The chain carries TRBV30 and TRBJ1-1, with TRBD1 matching 7 bases. The CDR3 is made up of 12 amino acids. Germline V lookup: CDR1 GTSNPN, CDR2 SVGIG (reference sequence). Trimming cost V 5 bases and J 12 bases; bases outside gene matches: 12. The CDR3 loop reads CAWRRPRGRSFF. The CDR3 DNA reads as TGTGCCTGGCGGAGGCCAAGGGGGCGGTCTTTCTTT.

The rearrangement joins TRBV5-4 to TRBJ1-1; 10 bases are a match to TRBD1. Trimming took 4 bases from V and 3 from J; bases not matched to a gene: 6. CDR3 length: 15 amino acids. Germline-derived CDR1 and CDR2 are SGHNT and YYREEE (reference sequence). This CDR3 is CASSRAGTGDTEAFF. The CDR3 DNA is TGTGCCAGCAGCCGCGCCGGGACAGGGGACACTGAAGCTTTCTTT.

The chain couples TRBV10-2 to TRBJ2-7, with 9 positions matching TRBD2. CDR1 is WSHSY, CDR2 SAAADI, per germline. The CDR3 has 16 residues. V was pared by 2 bases and J by 4 bases, with 9 bases of the junction left unmatched. For the CDR3, the DNA is TGCGCCAGCAGTGAGGGCGGCGGGGGGGCCTCTTACGAGCAGTACTTC. This encodes CASSEGGGGASYEQYF.

This rearrangement joins TRBV2 to TRBJ1-1; D is uncertain. CDR1 and CDR2 (germline): SNHLY, FYNNEI. The CDR3 is 15 amino acids. The V end was cut by 7 bases, the J end by 5 bases, with 20 bases between. The CDR3 DNA sequence: TGTGCCAGCAAGGTTGGCGCGGGAAGTAATACTGAAGCTTTCTTT. As protein: CASKVGAGSNTEAFF.

The chain has TRBV5-6 and TRBJ2-2, with 7 bases matching TRBD1. Germline V CDR1 and CDR2: SGHDT, YYEEEE. The V and J ends lost 4 bases and 5 bases, in that order; junction bases with no gene match: 11. CDR3 length: 16 amino acids. The CDR3 DNA reads TGTGCCAGCAGCGGGGAAAGGGGGCGAAGGACCGGGGAGCTGTTTTTT. It yields the protein CASSGERGRRTGELFF.

The chain has TRBV7-2 and TRBJ1-1, with D perhaps matching TRBD1 (5 bases). The CDR3 totals 15 residues. Germline V gene data show CDR1 as SGHTA and CDR2 as FQGNSA. V lost 3 bases, J lost 2 bases, and 13 bases lay in between. The CDR3 bases are TGTGCCAGCAGCTTTAGGGGTGGGATAAACACTGAAGCTTTCTTT. As protein: CASSFRGGINTEAFF.

The rearrangement links TRBV15 to TRBJ2-1; D is undetermined. CDR1 LNHNV and CDR2 YYDKDF come from the germline V gene (reference sequence). The germline V and J ends were trimmed by 1 base and 2 bases, with 6 bases remaining between them. This CDR3 region has 14 residues. The CDR3 DNA follows: TGTGCCACCAGCAGAGTTCACACCTACAATGAGCAGTTCTTC. This gives the protein CATSRVHTYNEQFF. Combining the CDR3 with reference TRBV15 and TRBJ2-1 gives the whole variable domain DAMVIQNPRYQVTQFGKPVTLSCSQTLNHNVMYWYQQKSSQAPKLLFHYYDKDFNNEADTPDNFQSRRPNTSFCFLDIRSPGLGDTAMYLCATSRVHTYNEQFFGPGTRLTVL.

Only a few counts were recorded for this clone. The chain has TRBV7-6 and TRBJ2-7, with 9 bases that match TRBD1. The germline CDR1 and CDR2 sequences are SGHVS and FNYEAQ. V was clipped by 6 bases and J by 2 bases; unmatched bases: 17. This CDR3 comprises 18 residues. CDR3 loop: CASRTHTVGTGYTYEQYF. The CDR3 DNA reads as TGTGCCAGCAGAACCCACACGGTCGGGACAGGGTATACCTACGAGCAGTACTTC. Full variable domain (remainder filled in from reference TRBV7-6 and TRBJ2-7): GAGVSQSPRYKVTKRGQDVALRCDPISGHVSLYWYRQALGQGPEFLTYFNYEAQQDKSGLPNDRFSAERPEGSISTLTIQRTEQRDSAMYRCASRTHTVGTGYTYEQYFGPGTRLTVT.

This rearrangement joins TRBV7-3 to TRBJ2-1, with 11 bases matching TRBD2. V was pared by 4 bases and J by 8 bases, with 10 bases of the junction left unmatched. The CDR3 contains 16 residues. Germline assignment: CDR1 SGHTA and CDR2 FQGTGA. This CDR3 reads CASSSGLAEDTDEQFF. CDR3 DNA sequence: TGTGCCAGCAGCTCGGGACTAGCGGAGGATACCGATGAGCAGTTCTTC.

This chain uses TRBV7-9 with TRBJ1-4; D perhaps matches TRBD1 (6 bases). Trimming stripped 5 bases from V and 5 bases from J, with 18 bases between. CDR3 length: 16 amino acids. Germline CDR1 SEHNR, CDR2 FQNEAQ (reference sequence). The CDR3: CASSKQDSRVNEKLFF. The CDR3 DNA follows: TGTGCCAGCAGCAAACAGGACAGTCGGGTGAATGAAAAACTGTTTTTT. Full variable domain (missing parts from reference TRBV7-9 and TRBJ1-4): DTGVSQNPRHKITKRGQNVTFRCDPISEHNRLYWYRQTLGQGPEFLTYFQNEAQLEKSRLLSDRFSAERPKGSFSTLEIQRTEQGDSAMYLCASSKQDSRVNEKLFFGSGTQLSVL.

Remarks on this clone: Within the sample, other DNA sequences also encode this same CDR3. The V gene is TRBV29-1, the J gene TRBJ1-1; TRBD1 matches at 9 bases. This CDR3 region has 11 residues. The V gene's germline CDR1 is SQVTM and CDR2 ANQGSEA. Trimming removed 7 bases from V and 3 bases from J; junction bases left unmatched: 0. The CDR3 nucleotides read TGCAGCGGACAGGGGGACACTGAAGCTTTCTTT. It encodes CSGQGDTEAFF.

The genes are TRBV2 and TRBJ1-4; D is unclear. Looked up from germline, CDR1 is SNHLY and CDR2 is FYNNEI. Deletions cut 4 bases from V and 8 bases from J, with 11 bases between. This CDR3 is built from 13 residues. The CDR3 sequence: CASSGDLKEKLFF. The CDR3 DNA reads TGTGCCAGCAGTGGAGATCTTAAGGAAAAACTGTTTTTT.

A few counts support this clone. The rearrangement joins TRBV11-2 to TRBJ1-4; 8 bases are a match to TRBD1. The CDR3 is 14 amino acids. CDR1 is SGHAT and CDR2 is FQNNGV in the germline V gene. Germline trimming cut 5 bases from V and 4 bases from J; bases unmatched to any gene: 3. CDR3: CASSRTGHNEKLFF. For the CDR3, the DNA is TGTGCCAGCAGCCGGACAGGGCATAATGAAAAACTGTTTTTT.

The J gene is TRBJ1-6, the V gene TRBV6-6; tentatively, D is TRBD1 (6 bases). V was pared by 6 bases and J by 9 bases, with 15 bases between. The V gene's germline CDR1 is MNHNY and CDR2 SVGAGI (reference sequence). The CDR3 contains 14 residues. CDR3 loop: CASSPGTSGSPLHF. The CDR3 coding sequence is TGTGCCAGCAGCCCCGGGACATCGGGTTCACCCCTCCACTTT.